The 20 T cell receptor beta chains given below trace back to one sample, sequenced in a study of shared clonotypes between healthy human individuals. Assay used: immunoSEQ multiplex PCR; TCRdb lists only in-frame clones, some missing. The data show roughly 510,000 clones, almost 80% seen once. Sequenced sample: PBMCs. Source of these receptors: a woman aged 35 to 49 in good health. Some clones in this sample may be carry-over from other donors' samples.

In the case of this clone: The sample contains more than one DNA sequence encoding this CDR3. This chain connects TRBV7-8 to TRBJ2-1; 7 bases are shared with TRBD1. The CDR3 covers 13 residues. The V gene end was trimmed by 1 base and the J gene end by 10 bases; junction bases not matched to a gene: 4. CDR1 and CDR2 (germline): SGHVS, FQNEAQ. In DNA, the CDR3 is TGTGCCAGCAGCTTAGGACAGGGACGGGAGCAGTTCTTC. Residues: CASSLGQGREQFF.

This clone was observed a handful of times. CDR3 in amino acids: CASSPRTSGRKQETQYF. DNA of the CDR3: TGTGCCAGCAGCCCCCGGACTAGCGGGAGGAAACAAGAGACCCAGTACTTC. The chain links TRBV7-2 to TRBJ2-5; 14 nucleotides match TRBD2. Germline trimming cut 5 bases from V and 2 bases from J; bases unmatched to any gene: 7. Germline values: CDR1 SGHTA, CDR2 FQGNSA. The CDR3 contains 17 residues.

V is TRBV19 and J is TRBJ1-5; D not certain. Trimming removed 1 base from V and 0 bases from J, with 7 bases in between. The CDR3 consists of 15 residues. The germline V gene has CDR1 LNHDA and CDR2 SQIVND (reference sequence). CDR3 amino acids: CASSIGPDSNQPQHF. The CDR3 DNA reads TGTGCCAGTAGTATAGGGCCGGATAGCAATCAGCCCCAGCATTTT.

As regards this clone: It differs at one base from a far larger clone, so likely a read error. This chain uses TRBV6-1 with TRBJ1-5; no firm D call. The length of the CDR3 is 15 residues. Trimming removed 11 bases from V and 0 bases from J, with 17 bases in between. Germline CDR1 and CDR2: MNHNS and SASEGT. CDR3 protein: CAGTMDGPSNQPQHF. CDR3 nucleotides: TGTGCCGGCACTATGGACGGTCCTAGCAATCAGCCCCAGCATTTT.

For this clone: The sample holds other DNA sequences that translate to the same CDR3. V usage is TRBV18 and J usage is TRBJ1-3; 9 bases agree with TRBD1. Germline V lookup: CDR1 KGHSH, CDR2 LQKENI. The junction had 4 bases not matched to a gene; V was cut back by 3 bases and J by 4 bases. The CDR3 has 15 amino acids. CDR3 in DNA: TGTGCCAGCTCACCGGGACAGGGCTCAGGAAACACCATATATTTT. This translates into CASSPGQGSGNTIYF. The whole variable domain, remainder taken from reference TRBV18 and TRBJ1-3, is NAGVMQNPRHLVRRRGQEARLRCSPMKGHSHVYWYRQLPEEGLKFMVYLQKENIIDESGMPKERFSAEFPKEGPSILRIQQVVRGDSAAYFCASSPGQGSGNTIYFGEGSWLTVV.

The gene calls are TRBV7-8 and TRBJ2-3, with D perhaps being TRBD1 or TRBD2 (5 bases each). V was shortened by 7 bases and J by 4 bases, with 15 bases between the two germline ends. The CDR3 extends over 14 amino acids. Per the germline V gene, CDR1 is SGHVS and CDR2 is FQNEAQ. CDR3 nucleotides: TGTGCCAGCACCAGGGCTAGCTGGGCAGATACGCAGTATTTT. This gives the protein CASTRASWADTQYF. Together with reference TRBV7-8 and TRBJ2-3, the CDR3 gives the full variable domain: GAGVSQSPRYKVAKRGQDVALRCDPISGHVSLFWYQQALGQGPEFLTYFQNEAQLDKSGLPSDRFFAERPEGSVSTLKIQRTQQEDSAVYLCASTRASWADTQYFGPGTRLTVL.

The DNA of the CDR3 is TGTGCCAGTAGTCCGGCAGTTGATAGCAATCAGCCCCAGCATTTT. This gives the protein CASSPAVDSNQPQHF. The chain has TRBV19 and TRBJ1-5; D is undetermined. This CDR3 has 15 residues. Looked up from germline, CDR1 is LNHDA and CDR2 is SQIVND (reference sequence). V lost 5 bases and J lost 0, with 11 bases in between.

The CDR3 loop is CATSREYGGGTGELFF. The CDR3 DNA follows: TGTGCCACCAGCAGAGAGTATGGGGGGGGCACCGGGGAGCTGTTTTTT. J is TRBJ2-2 and V is TRBV15, with 7 bases identical to TRBD2. The CDR3 is 16 residues long. Germline V gene lookup returns CDR1 LNHNV and CDR2 YYDKDF (reference sequence). V was clipped by 0 bases and J by 4 bases; unmatched bases: 5. The full variable domain, its missing parts supplied by reference TRBV15 and TRBJ2-2, is DAMVIQNPRYQVTQFGKPVTLSCSQTLNHNVMYWYQQKSSQAPKLLFHYYDKDFNNEADTPDNFQSRRPNTSFCFLDIRSPGLGDTAMYLCATSREYGGGTGELFFGEGSRLTVL.

This chain joins TRBV18 and TRBJ1-4, with D tentatively TRBD1 (5 bases). The germline CDR1 and CDR2 sequences are KGHSH and LQKENI. V shed 3 bases and J shed 3 bases, with 14 bases lying between them. The CDR3 extends over 16 amino acids. The CDR3 region is CASSPPRGAANEKLFF. Written as DNA, the CDR3 is TGTGCCAGCTCACCCCCCCGCGGGGCAGCTAATGAAAAACTGTTTTTT. The variable domain in full, completed from reference TRBV18 and TRBJ1-4, reads NAGVMQNPRHLVRRRGQEARLRCSPMKGHSHVYWYRQLPEEGLKFMVYLQKENIIDESGMPKERFSAEFPKEGPSILRIQQVVRGDSAAYFCASSPPRGAANEKLFFGSGTQLSVL.

The chain carries TRBV11-2 and TRBJ2-4; 7 positions agree with TRBD2. CDR3 length: 13 amino acids. Trimming at V came to 4 bases and at J to 7 bases, leaving 4 bases not matched to a gene. CDR1 SGHAT and CDR2 FQNNGV come from the germline V gene. The CDR3 bases are TGTGCCAGCAGCTCACTAGCGAGCAACATTCAGTACTTC. Translating it yields CASSSLASNIQYF.

The rearrangement uses TRBV5-1 and TRBJ2-5, with D possibly being TRBD2 (6 bases). V lost 4 bases and J 5 bases, leaving 12 bases between the germline ends. This CDR3 contains 13 residues. Germline V CDR1 and CDR2: SGHRS, YFSETQ. This CDR3 is CASSPGGPETQYF. In DNA form, the CDR3 reads TGCGCCAGCAGCCCCGGAGGGCCTGAGACCCAGTACTTC.

The chain has TRBV29-1 and TRBJ2-7; 9 nucleotides match TRBD2. Germline lookup yields CDR1 SQVTM and CDR2 ANQGSEA. There are 13 residues in the CDR3. The ends lost 4 bases at V and 6 bases at J; junction bases unmatched: 7. The CDR3 sequence is CSVAPGLALEQYF. Written as DNA, the CDR3 is TGCAGCGTTGCACCGGGACTAGCCCTCGAGCAGTACTTC.

The chain is built from TRBV7-9 and TRBJ2-7; no definite D call. V gave up 5 bases and J gave up 4 bases, with 9 bases separating them. There are 12 residues in the CDR3. Germline CDR1 is SEHNR and CDR2 is FQNEAQ (reference sequence). CDR3 region: CASSTASYEQYF. The DNA of the CDR3 is TGTGCCAGCAGCACAGCGTCTTACGAGCAGTACTTC.

V and J are TRBV7-8 and TRBJ2-1; 8 bases are shared with TRBD1. The trim removed 6 bases at V and 6 bases at J, leaving 4 bases unmatched. CDR1 is SGHVS and CDR2 is FQNEAQ in the germline V gene. This CDR3 has 13 residues. Here the CDR3 reads CASSSDRGNEQFF. For the CDR3, the DNA is TGTGCCAGCAGTTCAGACAGGGGCAATGAGCAGTTCTTC.

The gene calls are TRBV5-1 and TRBJ2-5, with a weak D call TRBD2 (5 bases). This CDR3 spans 15 amino acids. CDR1 is SGHRS and CDR2 is YFSETQ in the germline V gene. The ends were cut back, 1 base at V and 0 bases at J, with 10 bases in the middle. CDR3 region: CASSLPGSYQETQYF. The CDR3 bases are TGCGCCAGCAGCTTGCCGGGGTCTTACCAAGAGACCCAGTACTTC.

The chain couples TRBV15 to TRBJ1-5; TRBD1 matches at 7 bases. This CDR3 is built from 18 residues. After removal of 6 bases from V and 0 bases from J, the junction contained 14 bases not matched to a gene. The germline CDR1 and CDR2 sequences are LNHNV and YYDKDF (reference sequence). The CDR3 protein is CATRAKGAQGNSNQPQHF. The DNA of the CDR3 is TGTGCCACCAGGGCAAAGGGGGCGCAGGGGAATAGCAATCAGCCCCAGCATTTT.

This chain uses TRBV12-2 with TRBJ2-3; TRBD1, the table's D call, was not compared with the DNA. TRBV12-2 is labeled a pseudogene. The CDR3 has 19 residues. The CDR3 nucleotides are TGTGCAAGTCGCCCCCCCCGAGTGCTTGACAGGCCGACAACAGATACGCAGTATTTT. Translation gives CASRPPRVLDRPTTDTQYF.

The rearrangement uses TRBV12-5 and TRBJ2-2, with unresolved D. Germline CDR1 is LGHNT and CDR2 is FRNRAP. Trimming removed 2 bases at V and 6 bases at J, with 7 bases between. The CDR3 spans 13 residues. The CDR3 bases are TGTGCTAGTGGTTTGCCCCCCGCCGGGGAGCTGTTTTTT. Its translation is CASGLPPAGELFF.

This chain connects TRBV9 to TRBJ2-1; D perhaps matches TRBD2 (6 bases). The CDR3 is 15 residues long. Germline V lookup: CDR1 SGDLS, CDR2 YYNGEE. The germline V and J ends were trimmed by 4 bases and 9 bases, with 20 bases remaining between them. The CDR3 coding sequence is TGTGCCAGCAGCCCCCGAGGAGGGCTCGCCGGTGAGCAGTTCTTC. It encodes CASSPRGGLAGEQFF.

The chain uses TRBV30 and TRBJ2-5; D is perhaps TRBD1 or TRBD2 (6 bases each). The V end was cut by 3 bases, the J end by 4 bases, with 12 bases between. CDR3 length equals 13 residues. CDR1 and CDR2 from the germline V gene are GTSNPN and SVGIG (reference sequence). CDR3 loop: CAWRIGGVETQYF. CDR3 nucleotide sequence: TGTGCCTGGAGGATCGGGGGCGTAGAGACCCAGTACTTC.